The 28 T cell receptor beta chains given below trace back to one sample, sequenced in a study of cytomegalovirus exposure and HLA in healthy donors (dated 2017 in TCRdb). The library was obtained by the immunoSEQ multiplex PCR assay. For the multiplex PCR, a mixture combining 60 forward primers for TCR Vbeta segments and 13 reverse primers for TCR Jbeta segments was used. Imported from immuneACCESS, the table was reduced by TCRdb to in-frame sequences with V and J called. These copies leave out some clones; in studies compared against another copy, an unresolved V gene accounts for under half, and the cause of the remainder is not known. The sample profile shows 200,000 to 250,000 clones; over 75% of them were found once. The ten biggest clones cover around 1.4% of the sample. Sequences were obtained from PBMCs. All receptors derive from a human donor in good health.

V usage is TRBV2 and J usage is TRBJ2-7, with D maybe TRBD2 (5 bases). This CDR3 spans 16 amino acids. V shed 4 bases and J shed 3 bases, with 19 bases lying between them. Germline CDR1 and CDR2: SNHLY and FYNNEI. The DNA of the CDR3 is TGTGCCAGCAGTGCGGGGTTAGCGAGAGCCTTCTACGAGCAGTACTTC. Amino acids: CASSAGLARAFYEQYF.

The chain carries TRBV4-3 and TRBJ1-2, with 11 positions matching TRBD1. V shed 3 bases, J shed 8 bases, and the junction held 5 bases outside the gene matches. Germline loops: CDR1 LGHNA, CDR2 YSLEER. This CDR3 comprises 14 residues. The CDR3 spells CASSHLDRGLGYTF. The CDR3 DNA sequence: TGCGCCAGCAGCCACTTGGACAGGGGGCTCGGCTACACCTTC.

The V and J genes are TRBV5-1 and TRBJ2-7, with 8 bases that match TRBD2. CDR3 length equals 17 residues. Germline CDR1 reads SGHRS; CDR2 reads YFSETQ. J gave up 4 bases and V 8 bases, and 20 bases lay outside the gene matches. CDR3 loop: CASHQGYGAGVGYEQYF. The CDR3 nucleotides read TGCGCCAGTCATCAGGGATACGGAGCGGGAGTGGGTTACGAGCAGTACTTC. Full variable domain (rest looked up from reference TRBV5-1 and TRBJ2-7): KAGVTQTPRYLIKTRGQQVTLSCSPISGHRSVSWYQQTPGQGLQFLFEYFSETQRNKGNFPGRFSGRQFSNSRSEMNVSTLELGDSALYLCASHQGYGAGVGYEQYFGPGTRLTVT.

The rearrangement joins TRBV5-4 to TRBJ2-3; weak D call: TRBD2 (6 bases). Trimming took 1 base from V and 1 from J, leaving 10 bases between them. The CDR3 spans 15 residues. Germline CDR1 is SGHNT and CDR2 is YYREEE (reference sequence). This chain's CDR3 is CASSLIASGTDTQYF. The DNA for the CDR3 is TGTGCCAGCAGCTTGATCGCTAGCGGCACAGATACGCAGTATTTT. Supplemented by reference TRBV5-4 and TRBJ2-3, the full variable domain reads ETGVTQSPTHLIKTRGQQVTLRCSSQSGHNTVSWYQQALGQGPQFIFQYYREEENGRGNFPPRFSGLQFPNYSSELNVNALELDDSALYLCASSLIASGTDTQYFGPGTRLTVL.

The chain has TRBV4-2 and TRBJ1-2; D possibly corresponds to TRBD1 (5 bases). V lost 2 bases, J lost 8 bases, and 15 bases lay in between. Germline V lookup: CDR1 LGHNA, CDR2 YNFKEQ. This CDR3 spans 14 amino acids. CDR3: CASSQLDSAEGYTF. The CDR3, as DNA: TGTGCCAGCAGCCAATTAGACAGCGCCGAAGGCTACACCTTC.

The chain joins TRBV10-3 to TRBJ2-6; 12 positions agree with TRBD2. The CDR3 runs to 21 residues. Trimming took 0 bases from V and 0 from J; bases not matched to a gene: 9. Germline CDR1 is ENHRY and CDR2 is SYGVKD. CDR3 coding DNA: TGTGCCATCAGTGAGTCTATCGGACTAGCGGGGAATCGCTCTGGGGCCAACGTCCTGACTTTC. It is translated as CAISESIGLAGNRSGANVLTF.

The V gene is TRBV5-1, the J gene TRBJ1-4; no firm D call. The CDR3 has 15 amino acids. The germline V and J ends were trimmed by 0 bases and 6 bases, with 12 bases remaining between them. Germline V lookup: CDR1 SGHRS, CDR2 YFSETQ. The CDR3 here is CASSLGGSQDEKLFF. CDR3 nucleotide sequence: TGCGCCAGCAGCTTGGGTGGGAGCCAGGATGAAAAACTGTTTTTT.

The chain uses TRBV4-2 and TRBJ2-3; 12 bases agree with TRBD2. V trimming: 2 bases; J trimming: 3 bases; junction bases outside the gene matches: 6. The CDR3 has 17 amino acids. Germline V CDR1 and CDR2: LGHNA, YNFKEQ. The CDR3 protein is CASSQLSTSGSTDTQYF. The CDR3 nucleotides are TGTGCCAGCAGCCAACTATCGACTAGCGGGAGTACAGATACGCAGTATTTT.

The V and J genes are TRBV11-1 and TRBJ2-7; TRBD1 matches 10 bases. Germline V gives CDR1 SGHAT, CDR2 FQDESV (reference sequence). The length of the CDR3 is 15 residues. J was trimmed by 1 base and V by 2 bases; bases with no gene match: 2. The CDR3 spells CASSLMGQGSYEQYF. The DNA of the CDR3 is TGTGCCAGCAGCTTAATGGGACAGGGGTCCTACGAGCAGTACTTC.

The chain carries TRBV4-1 and TRBJ2-1; 12 bases agree with TRBD2. The CDR3 extends over 16 amino acids. V shed 4 bases, J shed 10 bases, and the junction held 11 bases outside the gene matches. Germline V gene data show CDR1 as MGHRA and CDR2 as YSYEKL. The CDR3 protein is CASSPHRLAGAGEQFF. The CDR3 DNA is TGCGCCAGCAGCCCCCATAGACTAGCGGGAGCCGGCGAGCAGTTCTTC.

The DNA of the CDR3 is TGCAGCGTTGTAGACAGCGCGAACACCGGGGAGCTGTTTTTT. Translating it yields CSVVDSANTGELFF. V gene TRBV29-1 combines with J gene TRBJ2-2; D possibly corresponds to TRBD1 (5 bases). Germline CDR1 and CDR2: SQVTM and ANQGSEA. Trimming took 4 bases from V and 0 from J, leaving 9 bases between them. The length of the CDR3 is 14 residues.

This rearrangement joins TRBV15 to TRBJ2-2; TRBD2 agrees at 7 bases. Germline CDR1 LNHNV, CDR2 YYDKDF (reference sequence). The trim removed 5 bases at V and 1 base at J, leaving 7 bases unmatched. This CDR3 contains 16 residues. The CDR3 reads CATSQRLARNTGELFF. In DNA, the CDR3 is TGTGCCACCAGCCAAAGACTAGCACGGAACACCGGGGAGCTGTTTTTT.

This clone came up a few times. Other DNA sequences within the sample encode an identical CDR3. This chain connects TRBV7-9 to TRBJ1-1; D remains unclear. Germline CDR1 and CDR2: SEHNR and FQNEAQ (reference sequence). Trimming stripped 0 bases from V and 1 base from J, with 3 bases between. This CDR3 spans 13 amino acids. CDR3 sequence (DNA): TGTGCCAGCAGCTTAGCGAGGAACACTGAAGCTTTCTTT. Protein product: CASSLARNTEAFF.

The chain employs TRBV6-1 and TRBJ2-5; D remains ambiguous. In germline, CDR1 is MNHNS, CDR2 SASEGT. The length of the CDR3 is 12 residues. V was cut by 0 bases and J by 4 bases, with 3 bases left in between. The CDR3, as DNA: TGTGCCAGCAGTGAAGCGAGAGAGACCCAGTACTTC. Translating gives CASSEARETQYF.

This chain joins TRBV2 and TRBJ2-7, with TRBD1 identical over 8 bases. V lost 8 bases, J lost 5 bases, and 11 bases stayed unmatched. The germline V gene has CDR1 SNHLY and CDR2 FYNNEI. The CDR3 has 14 residues. CDR3 protein: CASSFGQGTHEQYF. The CDR3 DNA is TGTGCCAGCTCCTTCGGACAGGGAACCCACGAGCAGTACTTC.

CDR3 nucleotide sequence: TGTGCCAGCAGCACTTGGGACATAGGCTATGGCTACACCTTC. Amino acids: CASSTWDIGYGYTF. The chain uses TRBV7-2 and TRBJ1-2, with D possibly being TRBD1 (6 bases). The germline V gene encodes CDR1 SGHTA and CDR2 FQGNSA. The CDR3 totals 14 residues. The V gene lost 5 bases and the J gene lost 4 bases, with 14 bases spanning the gap.

The CDR3 spells CASSMGLAGNTGELFF. In nucleotides, the CDR3 is TGTGCCAGTAGCATGGGACTAGCGGGGAACACCGGGGAGCTGTTTTTT. The chain combines TRBV19 with TRBJ2-2, with 12 bases that match TRBD2. V lost 6 bases to trimming and J lost 1 base; unmatched junction nucleotides: 3. There are 16 residues in the CDR3. Germline values: CDR1 LNHDA, CDR2 SQIVND (reference sequence).

The chain combines TRBV27 with TRBJ2-1, with TRBD2 as a possible D gene (5 bases). V lost 0 bases to trimming and J lost 6 bases, with 12 bases between them. Germline CDR1 MNHEY, CDR2 SMNVEV (reference sequence). This CDR3 is built from 15 residues. The CDR3 is CASSLSSAVLNEQFF. The CDR3 nucleotides are TGTGCCAGCAGTTTATCCTCAGCGGTACTCAATGAGCAGTTCTTC.

This clone showed up just a few times. The chain has TRBV6-5 and TRBJ2-7; possibly TRBD2 for D (5 bases). With 2 bases removed from V and 4 bases from J, the gap between germline ends came to 15 bases. This CDR3 spans 15 amino acids. Germline V lookup: CDR1 MNHEY, CDR2 SVGAGI. In DNA, the CDR3 is TGTGCCAGCAGTTACCGACCTGACGCGGGTTACGAGCAGTACTTC. Residues: CASSYRPDAGYEQYF.

This rearrangement joins TRBV27 to TRBJ1-1; 10 bases map to TRBD1. Unmatched junction bases numbered 3, after V lost 5 bases and J lost 3 bases. This CDR3 spans 14 amino acids. CDR1 is MNHEY, CDR2 SMNVEV, per germline (reference sequence). CDR3 protein: CASSQGQGHTEAFF. DNA of the CDR3: TGTGCCAGCAGTCAGGGACAGGGGCACACTGAAGCTTTCTTT.

About this clone: Mismatch with germline at one junction end may stem from a read error. This same CDR3 is encoded by further DNA sequences in the sample. The chain joins TRBV7-6 to TRBJ2-3; a weak D match, TRBD2 (6 bases). The CDR3 is 15 residues long. CDR1 SGHVS and CDR2 FNYEAQ come from the germline V gene. The CDR3 DNA reads TGCGCCAGCAGCTTAGCCCAGGCGGGACGGGATACGCAGTATTTT. It is translated as CASSLAQAGRDTQYF.

Only one count was recorded for this clone. The V call is TRBV2, the J call TRBJ2-5; D might be TRBD2 (6 bases). The tail of the sequence fits TRBJ2-7 better, so the J call may be wrong. This CDR3 is 13 amino acids long. Germline V gene data show CDR1 as SNHLY and CDR2 as FYNNEI. CDR3 nucleotides: TGTGCCAGCAGTGAATACCCGGGAGCCGAGCAGTACTTC. Protein product: CASSEYPGAEQYF.

The rearrangement links TRBV27 to TRBJ2-1, with 8 bases that match TRBD2. The germline V gene encodes CDR1 MNHEY and CDR2 SMNVEV (reference sequence). Germline trimming cut 3 bases from V and 7 bases from J; bases unmatched to any gene: 11. The CDR3 contains 16 residues. Here the CDR3 reads CASSFIRAGVLNEQFF. CDR3 coding DNA: TGTGCCAGCAGTTTTATACGAGCGGGAGTGTTGAATGAGCAGTTCTTC.

The chain joins TRBV6-1 to TRBJ2-7; D uncertain. Between the trimmed V and J ends, which lost 3 bases and 6 bases, there was a span of 9 bases. The CDR3 runs to 12 residues. Germline V gives CDR1 MNHNS, CDR2 SASEGT. CDR3 amino acids: CASSEVLSEQYF. In DNA, the CDR3 is TGTGCCAGCAGTGAGGTACTATCCGAGCAGTACTTC.

This clone was counted only a few times. J is TRBJ2-7 and V is TRBV5-6; D might be TRBD1 (5 bases). Per the germline V gene, CDR1 is SGHDT and CDR2 is YYEEEE. The CDR3 runs 13 residues. The V end was cut by 4 bases, the J end by 4 bases, with 12 bases between. CDR3 loop: CASSPGKVYEQYF. The DNA of the CDR3 is TGTGCCAGCAGCCCAGGGAAGGTATACGAGCAGTACTTC. Supplemented by reference TRBV5-6 and TRBJ2-7, the full variable domain reads DAGVTQSPTHLIKTRGQQVTLRCSPKSGHDTVSWYQQALGQGPQFIFQYYEEEERQRGNFPDRFSGHQFPNYSSELNVNALLLGDSALYLCASSPGKVYEQYFGPGTRLTVT.

In nucleotides, the CDR3 is TGTGCCAGCAGTTTCCCGGGACAGGGGGGACGCGAGCAGTACTTC. Residues: CASSFPGQGGREQYF. The chain combines TRBV27 with TRBJ2-7; 11 nucleotides align to TRBD1. J gave up 6 bases and V 3 bases, and 7 bases lay outside the gene matches. This CDR3 contains 15 residues. Germline V gene sequence: CDR1 MNHEY, CDR2 SMNVEV (reference sequence).

A word on this clone: Other DNA sequences of this sample code for an identical CDR3. The chain joins TRBV5-1 to TRBJ2-3; 14 bases match TRBD2. Germline values: CDR1 SGHRS, CDR2 YFSETQ. This CDR3 spans 17 amino acids. The V and J ends lost 0 bases and 3 bases, in that order; junction bases with no gene match: 3. CDR3 sequence: CASSLGLAGGTTDTQYF. In nucleotides, the CDR3 is TGCGCCAGCAGCTTGGGACTAGCGGGAGGGACAACAGATACGCAGTATTTT.

J is TRBJ1-1 and V is TRBV5-4; 8 bases fit TRBD1. CDR1 SGHNT and CDR2 YYREEE come from the germline V gene (reference sequence). The CDR3 runs 13 residues. Trimming cost V 7 bases and J 0 bases; bases outside gene matches: 2. The CDR3 sequence is CASGQGMNTEAFF. In nucleotides, the CDR3 is TGTGCCAGCGGACAGGGAATGAACACTGAAGCTTTCTTT.